This entry features one T cell receptor beta chain sequence. This clonotype was detected many times. The antigen it binds to is not known. Per-base qualities were not stored, and no clone one base away is much larger. CDR1 and CDR2 (SGHTA, FQGTGA) derive from the germline V gene. Taken from cysteine to phenylalanine, the CDR3 has 14 residues. The read is trimmed to its CDR3 DNA, 42 bases read in frame from base 1. The V end gives up 6 bases and the J end 6 bases, leaving 10 bases in the junction not matched to a gene. This was a case-control study nested in a cohort of healthcare workers in London, UK, who had nasopharyngeal swab PCR tests and blood samples taken every week. Between 23 and 31 March 2020, the week of the UK lockdown, healthcare workers were enrolled and then followed up weekly for as long as 16 weeks. Library construction relied on 5' RACE. Sequencer: NextSeq 500. The TCR library protocol attached unique molecular identifiers to individual cDNA molecules to correct for sequencing error and PCR bias. Both TCR alpha and beta chains were sequenced, and tight co-correlation was observed between alpha and beta sequence abundances in each sample. Processing in the source paper ran as follows. Decombinator V4 was used to annotate TCR sequences for V gene, J gene and CDR3. Expanded TCRs were defined as changing significantly between any two time points under a Poisson model with p below 0.0001. Abundances of TCRs were expressed as counts per million after normalisation to the total number of TCRs sequenced in each sample. MAIT TCRs were defined by TRAV1-2 paired with TRAJ12, TRAJ20 or TRAJ33, and iNKT TCRs by TRAV10 paired with TRAJ18. VDJdb, accessed 1 November 2021, was searched for CMV, EBV and SARS-CoV-2 annotated TCRs, excluding TCRs annotated for multiple antigens. TCRdb trimmed the raw reads at Q25, called clones with MiXCR and kept productive beta chains. Duplicate CDR3 protein sequences are folded into a single record with the most common DNA and genes. In this record, the V and J calls reflect TCRdb's handling and not the investigators' own analysis. The sample table shows around 40,000 distinct CDR3 sequences, and approximately 11% are seen once. The ten largest make up more than 9.5% of the sample.

This entry comes from a study of early T cells in non-severe SARS-CoV-2 infection (dated by TCRdb to the early 2020s). In terms of the full investigation: Bulk RNA from unsorted whole blood was used for TCR sequencing, so alpha and beta chains could not be paired. On the study overall, not on this receptor specifically: VDJdb matching was skewed toward anti-spike CD8 responses, so virus-specific expansions were likely underestimated and private and CD4 specificities were missed.

The sequence was collected from an adult who was a healthcare worker with PCR-confirmed SARS-CoV-2 infection or an uninfected control (not recorded which). The chain joins TRBV7-3 to TRBJ2-5; the junction holds 7 bases that match TRBD1. The specimen was whole blood. The DNA sequence reads TGTGCCAGCAGTCGTTCAGGGGGTCAGAAGACCCAGTACTTC. It specifies CASSRSGGQKTQYF.